Here is one T cell receptor (beta chain) with its context. Recruits, aged roughly 18 to 89 years, lived in under 25 US areas. The data originate from a study of blood T cell repertoires in COVID-19. As for the study in general: In each case, the material was cDNA or gDNA derived from T cells, B-cell-depleted T cells, or PBMCs.

Sequencing was performed with immunoSEQ multiplex PCR; in TCRdb, only in-frame clones are kept and a portion is missing. The data show more than 300,000 clones, with 88% seen just once and approximately 1.2% held by the top ten. V shed 1 base and J 8 bases; nucleotides not matched to a gene: 15. The CDR3 covers 17 residues. Germline V gene data show CDR1 as LNHNV and CDR2 as YYDKDF (reference sequence). This sequence joins TRBV15 and TRBJ1-2; 8 bases agree with TRBD1. This TCR was sampled from a woman younger than 35 who had recovered from COVID-19. Sequences were obtained from PBMCs or T cells enriched from blood (not recorded which). DNA for the CDR3: TGTGCCACCAGCAGAGGATCGAAGACAGGGGTCGGCAGGGGCTACACCTTC. Encoded protein: CATSRGSKTGVGRGYTF.